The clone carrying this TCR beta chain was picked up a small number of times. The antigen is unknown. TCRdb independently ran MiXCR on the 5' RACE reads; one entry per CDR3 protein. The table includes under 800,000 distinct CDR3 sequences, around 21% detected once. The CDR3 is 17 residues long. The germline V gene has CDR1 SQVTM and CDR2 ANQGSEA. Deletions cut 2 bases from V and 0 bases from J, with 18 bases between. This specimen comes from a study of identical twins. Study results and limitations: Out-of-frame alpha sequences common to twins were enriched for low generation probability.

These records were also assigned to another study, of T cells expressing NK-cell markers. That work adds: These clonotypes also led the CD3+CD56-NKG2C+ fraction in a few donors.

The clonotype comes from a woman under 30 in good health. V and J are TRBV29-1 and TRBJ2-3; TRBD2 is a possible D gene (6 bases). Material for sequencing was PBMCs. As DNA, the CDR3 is TGCAGCGTTGAAAGGAGGGGACGATCTCCTAGCACAGATACGCAGTATTTT. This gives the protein CSVERRGRSPSTDTQYF.